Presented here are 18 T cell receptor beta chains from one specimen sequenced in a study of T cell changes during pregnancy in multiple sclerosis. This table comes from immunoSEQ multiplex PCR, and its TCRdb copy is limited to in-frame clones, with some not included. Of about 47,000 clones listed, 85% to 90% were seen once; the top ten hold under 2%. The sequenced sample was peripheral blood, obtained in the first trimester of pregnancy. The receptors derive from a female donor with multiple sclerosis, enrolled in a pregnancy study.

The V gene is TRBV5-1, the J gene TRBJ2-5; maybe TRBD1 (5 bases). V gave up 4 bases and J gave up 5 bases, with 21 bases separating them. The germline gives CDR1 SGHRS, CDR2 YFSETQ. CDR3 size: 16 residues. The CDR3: CASSQDGRGDSETQYF. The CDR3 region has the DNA TGCGCCAGCAGCCAAGACGGTAGGGGTGATTCGGAGACCCAGTACTTC.

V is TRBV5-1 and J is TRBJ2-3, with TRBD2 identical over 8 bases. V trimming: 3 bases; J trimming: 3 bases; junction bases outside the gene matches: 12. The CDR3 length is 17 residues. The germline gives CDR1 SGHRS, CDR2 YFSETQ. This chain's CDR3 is CASSSTLAGTWTDTQYF. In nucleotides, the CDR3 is TGCGCCAGCAGCTCCACCTTAGCGGGGACTTGGACAGATACGCAGTATTTT.

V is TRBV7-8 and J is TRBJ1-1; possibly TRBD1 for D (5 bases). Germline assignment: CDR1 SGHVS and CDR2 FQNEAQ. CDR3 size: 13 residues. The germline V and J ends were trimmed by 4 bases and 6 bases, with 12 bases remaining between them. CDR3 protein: CASSSGAEAEAFF. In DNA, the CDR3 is TGTGCCAGCAGCTCTGGGGCAGAAGCTGAAGCTTTCTTT.

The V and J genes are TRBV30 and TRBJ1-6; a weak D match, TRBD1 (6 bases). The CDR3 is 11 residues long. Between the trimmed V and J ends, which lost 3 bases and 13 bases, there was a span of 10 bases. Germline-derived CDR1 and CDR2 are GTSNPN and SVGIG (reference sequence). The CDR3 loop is CAWRQGGPLHF. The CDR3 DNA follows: TGTGCCTGGAGACAGGGCGGGCCCCTCCACTTT. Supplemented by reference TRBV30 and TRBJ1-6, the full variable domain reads SQTIHQWPATLVQPVGSPLSLECTVEGTSNPNLYWYRQAAGRGLQLLFYSVGIGQISSEVPQNLSASRPQDRQFILSSKKLLLSDSGFYLCAWRQGGPLHFGNGTRLTVT.

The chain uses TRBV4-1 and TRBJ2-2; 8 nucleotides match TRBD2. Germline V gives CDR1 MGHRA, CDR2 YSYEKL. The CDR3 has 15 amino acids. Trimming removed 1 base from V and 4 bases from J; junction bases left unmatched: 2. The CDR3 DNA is TGCGCCAGCAGCCAAGTCGGGGGGGCCACCGGGGAGCTGTTTTTT. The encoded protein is CASSQVGGATGELFF.

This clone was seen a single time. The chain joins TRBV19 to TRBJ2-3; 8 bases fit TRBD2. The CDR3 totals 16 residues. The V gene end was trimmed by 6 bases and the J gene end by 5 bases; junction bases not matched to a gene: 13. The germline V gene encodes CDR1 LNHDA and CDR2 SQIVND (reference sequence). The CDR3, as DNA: TGTGCCAGTAGAAGACGGGGGGGCGAGTCGGGAGATACGCAGTATTTT. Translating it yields CASRRRGGESGDTQYF.

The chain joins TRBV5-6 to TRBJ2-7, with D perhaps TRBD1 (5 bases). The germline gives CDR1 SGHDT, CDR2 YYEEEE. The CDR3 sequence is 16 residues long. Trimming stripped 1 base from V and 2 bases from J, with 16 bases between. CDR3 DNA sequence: TGTGCCAGCAGCTTGTTCCCAGGGCATTCCCCCTACGAGCAGTACTTC. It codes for CASSLFPGHSPYEQYF.

CDR3 sequence reads: CASSFGGGHFDEQYF. CDR3 nucleotide sequence: TGTGCCAGCAGCTTTGGGGGGGGACATTTTGACGAGCAGTACTTC. The chain joins TRBV5-4 to TRBJ2-7; tentative D call: TRBD2 (7 bases). Per germline, CDR1 SGHNT and CDR2 YYREEE (reference sequence). V dropped 2 bases and J dropped 5 bases, with 17 bases sitting between them. The CDR3 extends over 15 amino acids.

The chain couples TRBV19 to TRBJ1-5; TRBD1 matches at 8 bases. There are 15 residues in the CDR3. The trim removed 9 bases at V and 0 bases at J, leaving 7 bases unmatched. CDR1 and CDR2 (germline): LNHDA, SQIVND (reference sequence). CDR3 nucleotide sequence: TGTGCCAGCACGGACAGGGCCCGTAGCAATCAGCCCCAGCATTTT. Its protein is CASTDRARSNQPQHF.

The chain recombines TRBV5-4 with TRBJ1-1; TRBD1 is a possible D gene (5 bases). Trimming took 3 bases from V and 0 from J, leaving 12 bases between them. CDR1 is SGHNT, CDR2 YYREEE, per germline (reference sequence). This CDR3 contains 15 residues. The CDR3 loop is CASSWGGRMNTEAFF. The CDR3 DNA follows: TGTGCCAGCAGCTGGGGGGGAAGGATGAACACTGAAGCTTTCTTT.

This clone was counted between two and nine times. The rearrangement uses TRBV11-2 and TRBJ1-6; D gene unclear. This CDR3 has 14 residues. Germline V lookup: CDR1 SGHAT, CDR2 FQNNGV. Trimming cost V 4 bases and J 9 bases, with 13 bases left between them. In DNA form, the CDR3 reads TGTGCCAGCAGCTCCTACGGGTCTGGTTCACCCCTCCACTTT. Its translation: CASSSYGSGSPLHF.

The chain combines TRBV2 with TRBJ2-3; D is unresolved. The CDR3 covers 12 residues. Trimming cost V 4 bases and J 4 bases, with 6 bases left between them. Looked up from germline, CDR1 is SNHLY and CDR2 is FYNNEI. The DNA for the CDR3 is TGTGCCAGCAGTGTAGAGGCAGATACGCAGTATTTT. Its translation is CASSVEADTQYF.

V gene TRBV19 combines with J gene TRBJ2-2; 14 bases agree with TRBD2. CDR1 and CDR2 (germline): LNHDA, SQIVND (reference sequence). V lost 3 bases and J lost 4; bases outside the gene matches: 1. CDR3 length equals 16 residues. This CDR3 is CASSIGTSGGTGELFF. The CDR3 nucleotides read TGTGCCAGTAGTATTGGGACTAGCGGGGGCACCGGGGAGCTGTTTTTT.

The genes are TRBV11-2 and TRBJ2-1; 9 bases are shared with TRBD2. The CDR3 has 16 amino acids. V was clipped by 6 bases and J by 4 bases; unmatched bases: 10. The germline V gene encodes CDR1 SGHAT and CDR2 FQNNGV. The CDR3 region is CASSSTWSGGYNEQFF. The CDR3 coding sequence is TGTGCCAGCAGTTCTACCTGGAGCGGGGGGTACAATGAGCAGTTCTTC.

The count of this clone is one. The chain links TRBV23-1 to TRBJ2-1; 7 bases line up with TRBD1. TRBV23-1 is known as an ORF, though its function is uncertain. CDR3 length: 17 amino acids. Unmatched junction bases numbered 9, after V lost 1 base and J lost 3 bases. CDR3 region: CASSQFPTGAVYNEQFF. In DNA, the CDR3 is TGCGCCAGCAGTCAATTTCCCACAGGGGCGGTCTACAATGAGCAGTTCTTC.

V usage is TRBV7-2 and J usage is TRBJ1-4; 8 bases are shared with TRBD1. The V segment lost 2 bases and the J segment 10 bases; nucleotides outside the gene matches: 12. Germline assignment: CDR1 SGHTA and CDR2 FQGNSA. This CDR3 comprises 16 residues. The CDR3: CASSLMGRTGFGKLFF. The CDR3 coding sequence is TGTGCCAGCAGCTTAATGGGTCGGACAGGGTTCGGAAAACTGTTTTTT.

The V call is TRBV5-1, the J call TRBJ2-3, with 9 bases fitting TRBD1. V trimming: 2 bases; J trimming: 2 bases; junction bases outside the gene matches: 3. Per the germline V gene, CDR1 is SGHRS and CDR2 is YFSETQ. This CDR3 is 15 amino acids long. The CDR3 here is CASSFGTGITDTQYF. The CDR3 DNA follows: TGCGCCAGCAGCTTCGGGACAGGGATCACAGATACGCAGTATTTT.

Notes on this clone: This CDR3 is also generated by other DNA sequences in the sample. CDR3 protein: CASSLAGGVYEQYF. In nucleotides, the CDR3 is TGTGCCAGCAGCTTAGCGGGGGGAGTCTACGAGCAGTACTTC. The genes are TRBV7-2 and TRBJ2-7; perhaps TRBD2 as D (6 bases). The CDR3 length is 14 residues. The V and J ends lost 0 bases and 3 bases respectively, with 9 bases between them. Germline CDR1 and CDR2: SGHTA and FQGNSA.